A selection of T cell receptor beta chains follows, all from one sample in a study of cytomegalovirus exposure and HLA in healthy donors. The method was immunoSEQ multiplex PCR; TCRdb's version includes in-frame clones alone and lacks a portion of them. The data show around 73,000 clones, around 90% seen once. Sequenced: PBMCs. These receptors came from a woman in her late teens or twenties in good health and CMV-seropositive. Each CDR3 is given with its conserved first and last residue. D genes are given only for firm matches. Clone size is stated in some rows and not others, as once, few, many or a class when expanded.

v_gene	len	abundance	d_gene	j_gene	CDR3aa	CDR3nt
TRBV28	16	.	.	TRBJ2-4	CASSLYENSAKNIQYF	TGTGCCAGCAGTTTATATGAGAACTCAGCCAAAAACATTCAGTACTTC
TRBV7-2	11	.	.	TRBJ1-2	CASNSNYGYTF	TGTGCCAGCAACAGTAACTATGGCTACACCTTC
TRBV4-3	19	.	TRBD1	TRBJ1-4	CASSQVIVGGTGGREKLFF	TGCGCCAGCAGCCAAGTTATTGTGGGCGGGACAGGGGGCAGGGAAAAACTGTTTTTT
TRBV6-1	17	.	TRBD1	TRBJ2-6	CASSGQGASSGANVLTF	TGTGCCAGCAGTGGACAGGGGGCCAGCTCTGGGGCCAACGTCCTGACTTTC
TRBV27	15	.	.	TRBJ1-5	CASSHRGGFNQPQHF	TGTGCCAGCAGTCATCGCGGGGGGTTCAACCAGCCCCAGCATTTT
TRBV28	17	.	.	TRBJ1-3	CASSLYSNLDSGNTIYF	TGTGCCAGCAGTTTATACAGCAACCTTGACTCTGGAAACACCATATATTTT
TRBV7-8	15	.	.	TRBJ1-4	CASSSRTAFREKLFF	TGTGCCAGCAGCTCCCGGACAGCCTTTCGAGAAAAACTGTTTTTT
TRBV27	15	medium-sized	.	TRBJ1-5	CASSLALNSNQPQHF	TGTGCCAGCAGTTTGGCCCTTAATAGCAATCAGCCCCAGCATTTT
TRBV30	15	few	TRBD2	TRBJ2-2	CAWSVLAENTGELFF	TGTGCCTGGAGTGTACTAGCGGAGAACACCGGGGAGCTGTTTTTT
TRBV4-2	15	few	TRBD1	TRBJ1-2	CASSQDRNRGDGYTF	TGTGCCAGCAGCCAAGATAGAAACAGGGGAGATGGCTACACCTTC